This TCR beta chain was documented in a study of blood T cell repertoires in COVID-19. As for the study in general: Sources were T cells, B-cell-depleted T cells, or PBMCs; the material itself was cDNA or gDNA.

Under the authors' procedure: Quantification of nucleated cells was approximated via reference gene primer amplification. This table comes from immunoSEQ multiplex PCR, and its TCRdb copy is limited to in-frame clones, with some not included. The V and J calls and clone size are taken from that table; D and trimming were inferred from the DNA. This table has roughly 700,000 clones, more than 80% appearing once. Germline V CDR1 and CDR2: KGHSH, LQKENI. Deletions cut 3 bases from V and 4 bases from J, with 10 bases between. CDR3 length: 14 residues. This receptor was identified in a woman aged 18 to 35 with acute or convalescent COVID-19. Sequencing input: peripheral blood. The chain has TRBV18 and TRBJ1-5; tentative D call: TRBD1 (5 bases). The CDR3 sequence: CASSPGLNNQPQHF. CDR3 sequence (DNA): TGTGCCAGCTCACCGGGACTTAATAATCAGCCCCAGCATTTT.